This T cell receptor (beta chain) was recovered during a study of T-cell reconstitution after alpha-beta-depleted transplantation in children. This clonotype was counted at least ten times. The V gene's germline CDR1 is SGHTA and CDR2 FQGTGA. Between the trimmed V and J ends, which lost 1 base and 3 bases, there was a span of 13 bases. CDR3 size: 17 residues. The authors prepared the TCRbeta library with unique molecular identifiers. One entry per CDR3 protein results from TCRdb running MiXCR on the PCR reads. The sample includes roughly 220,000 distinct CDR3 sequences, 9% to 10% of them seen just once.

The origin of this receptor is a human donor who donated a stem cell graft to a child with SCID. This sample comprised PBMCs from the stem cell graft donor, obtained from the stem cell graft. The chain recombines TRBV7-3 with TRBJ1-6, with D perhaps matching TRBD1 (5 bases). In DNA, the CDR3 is TGTGCCAGCAGCTTAAGGGGACCGAGGGACTATAATTCACCCCTCCACTTT. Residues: CASSLRGPRDYNSPLHF.